This paragraph covers one T cell receptor (beta chain) sequence. Sequencing used immunoSEQ multiplex PCR; TCRdb keeps in-frame clones, though not all of them. The sample contains around 220,000 clones, 90% of which appear only once. This sample was taken from a study of blood T cell repertoires in COVID-19. The CDR3 is 13 residues long. CDR1 and CDR2 (germline): MNHEY, SVGAGI. With V trimmed by 6 bases and J by 1 base, 1 base remained unmatched. The material sequenced was PBMCs or T cells enriched from blood (not recorded which). The gene calls are TRBV6-5 and TRBJ1-2; the match to TRBD1 covers 8 bases. This TCR derives from a man aged 25 to 45 who had been exposed to COVID-19. DNA of the CDR3: TGTGCCAGCAGGGGACAGGTTAACTATGGCTACACCTTC. Protein: CASRGQVNYGYTF.